The 2 T cell receptor beta chains in this list originate from one sample, sequenced in a study of post-analysis software for immune sequencing data. The antigens of these receptors remain unknown. Every TCR beta cDNA library bore unique molecular identifiers. TCRdb used MiXCR to reprocess the PCR reads, holding one entry per CDR3 protein. Of roughly 540,000 distinct CDR3 sequences listed, less than 40% are singletons. Study-level findings and limits: Four or five TRBV segments, TRBV5-6, TRBV5-1 and TRBV20-1 among them, were found more frequent in patients than controls.

Sequencing was performed on blood. The receptors originated from a girl aged 2-17 years with multiple sclerosis.

In its sample, this clonotype was seen a few times. CDR3 DNA sequence: TGTGCCAGCAGCCAAGAAGGGACTAGCCCGGGCAATGAGCAGTTCTTC. Its translation is CASSQEGTSPGNEQFF. This chain joins TRBV3-1 and TRBJ2-1; 9 nucleotides agree with TRBD2. V was pared by 0 bases and J by 6 bases, with 6 bases of the junction left unmatched. The CDR3 sequence is 16 residues long. Germline CDR1 LGHDT, CDR2 YNNKEL (reference sequence).

This clonotype was counted once. The V gene is TRBV4-1, the J gene TRBJ1-1; D possibly corresponds to TRBD1 (6 bases). Trimming removed 0 bases from V and 5 bases from J, with 13 bases in between. This CDR3 is built from 15 residues. Germline V gene sequence: CDR1 MGHRA, CDR2 YSYEKL. This chain's CDR3 is CASSQDFGGRTEAFF. The CDR3 DNA reads as TGCGCCAGCAGCCAAGACTTCGGGGGCCGGACTGAAGCTTTCTTT.